Listed below are T cell receptor beta chains from one sample, sequenced in a study of blood T cell repertoires in COVID-19. Clones were read by immunoSEQ multiplex PCR, and TCRdb kept only the in-frame ones, dropping some. The sample lists 470,000 or so clones; 75% to 90% were seen once. Material: peripheral blood. The receptors come from a young woman with acute or convalescent COVID-19. The CDR3 runs from the conserved cysteine through the conserved F or W. The D gene is left open where the match is weak. A row's size may be missing; if present it is once, few, many or a size class.

j_gene	d_gene	v_gene	abundance	CDR3nt	CDR3aa
TRBJ1-1	TRBD1	TRBV10-3	.	TGTGCCATCAGTAATCCTGACAGGGTGAACACTGAAGCTTTCTTT	CAISNPDRVNTEAFF
TRBJ2-7	TRBD1	TRBV10-2	.	TGCGCCAGCAGTGAGTCAAACAGGGGGGCCTACGAGCAGTACTTC	CASSESNRGAYEQYF
TRBJ2-2	TRBD2	TRBV7-6	once	TGTGCCAGCAGCTTAGCGGCTAGCGGGGGGACCGGGGAGCTGTTTTTT	CASSLAASGGTGELFF
TRBJ1-3	TRBD1	TRBV19	.	TGTGCCAGTAGTATAACGAGGGGGCTCGGAAACACCATATATTTT	CASSITRGLGNTIYF
TRBJ1-4	.	TRBV5-5	.	TGTGCCAGCACCTTACAGGGAATGGGTGAAAAACTGTTTTTT	CASTLQGMGEKLFF
TRBJ2-3	.	TRBV27	.	TGTGCCAGCAGACTACTCCCCCGAGATACGCAGTATTTT	CASRLLPRDTQYF
TRBJ1-2	.	TRBV2	.	TGTGCCAGCAGTGGTCCAGGGTATGGCTACACCTTC	CASSGPGYGYTF
TRBJ2-5	TRBD2	TRBV5-6	.	TGTGCCAGCAGCGTTCCCCCTTTCTCTAGCGGGGGAGAGACCCAGTACTTC	CASSVPPFSSGGETQYF
TRBJ2-7	TRBD1	TRBV7-3	.	TGTGCCAGCAGCTTAGAGGCAGGGGGCCTGTACGAGCAGTACTTC	CASSLEAGGLYEQYF
TRBJ1-1	TRBD1	TRBV19	.	TGTGCCAGTAGTACTCCAGACAGGGGAATAAACACTGAAGCTTTCTTT	CASSTPDRGINTEAFF
TRBJ2-1	TRBD2	TRBV11-2	.	TGTGCCAGCAGCTTTAGGACTAGCGGGAATGAGCAGTTCTTC	CASSFRTSGNEQFF